This TCR beta chain was recorded in a study of CD8+CD57+ T cells in acquired aplastic anemia. A word on this clonotype: Its specificity is not known.

The germline CDR1 and CDR2 sequences are SNHLY and FYNNEI. V shed 4 bases and J 4 bases; nucleotides not matched to a gene: 5. CDR3 length equals 15 residues. Study-wide findings and caveats: It was found that twenty-nine CD8+ CDR3 sequences were shared between patients and controls.

Template material for TCR beta VDJ and CDR3 profiling consisted of genomic DNA. TCRdb passed the reads through MiXCR, listing each CDR3 protein once. Of tens of thousands of distinct CDR3 sequences listed, roughly three fifths were seen once; the top ten hold 45% to 75%. Patients who underwent sequencing had shown CD8+CD57+ cell expansion by flow cytometry. Every patient had severe acquired aplastic anemia. Blood sampling was performed on the patients, and none of them had received therapy by then. The sequence came from a human donor with aplastic anemia. Sequenced input: sorted CD4+, CD8+, or CD8+CD57+ T cells (not recorded which) from PBMCs. This chain uses TRBV2 with TRBJ2-3, with TRBD2 matching over 10 bases. For the CDR3, the DNA is TGTGCCAGCAGTGTATCCAGCGGGGGGGCAGATACGCAGTATTTT. As protein: CASSVSSGGADTQYF.